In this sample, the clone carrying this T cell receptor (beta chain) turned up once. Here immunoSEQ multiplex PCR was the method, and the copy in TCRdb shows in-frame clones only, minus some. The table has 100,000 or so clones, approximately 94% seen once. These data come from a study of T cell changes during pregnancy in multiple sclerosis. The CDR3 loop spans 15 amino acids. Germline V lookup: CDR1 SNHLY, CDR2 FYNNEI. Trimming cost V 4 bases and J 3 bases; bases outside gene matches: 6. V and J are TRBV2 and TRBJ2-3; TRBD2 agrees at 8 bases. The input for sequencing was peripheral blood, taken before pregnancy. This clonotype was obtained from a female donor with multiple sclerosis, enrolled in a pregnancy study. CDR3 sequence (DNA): TGTGCCAGCAGTGGCCACGGGGGGGTTACAGATACGCAGTATTTT. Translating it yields CASSGHGGVTDTQYF.